This T cell receptor beta chain was found in a study of T cell responses to AZD1222 COVID-19 vaccine. Study-wide results and limits: Recipients of two AZD1222 doses showed rising Spike-specific TCR breadth and depth. The donor group comprised mostly white British people and more females; the analysis possibly underestimated clonal diversity. Close to half of all spike-specific TCRs reportedly target regions of the variants that are unmutated.

Profiled with immunoSEQ multiplex PCR; TCRdb holds only in-frame clones, not every one. The repertoire holds some 150,000 clones, about 92% seen once, with 0.75% to 1% in the top ten. As for this clone: No antigen is known for it.

The CDR3 sequence is 15 residues long. V lost 0 bases to trimming and J lost 6 bases, with 14 bases between them. The germline V gene encodes CDR1 SGHRS and CDR2 YFSETQ. The chain carries TRBV5-1 and TRBJ2-3; possibly TRBD1 or TRBD2 for D (6 bases each). This receptor was taken from an adult in good health. Sequencing was performed on peripheral blood, taken on day 0 of MenACWY control vaccination. The CDR3 loop reads CASSLAGGGWDTQYF. The CDR3 nucleotides are TGCGCCAGCAGCTTGGCCGGAGGGGGGTGGGATACGCAGTATTTT. The whole variable domain, remainder taken from reference TRBV5-1 and TRBJ2-3, is KAGVTQTPRYLIKTRGQQVTLSCSPISGHRSVSWYQQTPGQGLQFLFEYFSETQRNKGNFPGRFSGRQFSNSRSEMNVSTLELGDSALYLCASSLAGGGWDTQYFGPGTRLTVL.